The 7 T cell receptor beta chains below come from one sample, sequenced in a study of blood T cells in healthy people across ages. A second PCR, run for about 7 to 11 cycles, used a sample-barcoded 5' primer plus a J-beta primer mix. TCRdb analysed the 5' RACE reads with MiXCR anew, one entry per CDR3 protein. The table includes fewer than 650,000 distinct CDR3 sequences, roughly a quarter detected once. This sample also belongs to another study, concerning T cells of mothers and their children.

Sequenced input: blood. The receptor source for this set is a boy between 2 and 10 years old in good health.

The rearrangement joins TRBV15 to TRBJ2-5; 10 nucleotides match TRBD2. The J call is doubtful: the DNA matches TRBJ2-1 better. The CDR3 extends over 16 amino acids. CDR1 is LNHNV and CDR2 is YYDKDF in the germline V gene (reference sequence). CDR3 protein: CATSRGLAGEFREQFF. CDR3 DNA sequence: TGTGCCACCAGCAGGGGTCTAGCGGGAGAATTCCGTGAGCAGTTCTTC.

V usage is TRBV5-1 and J usage is TRBJ2-5; D is perhaps TRBD2 (5 bases). The CDR3 covers 15 residues. The germline V and J ends were trimmed by 2 bases and 5 bases, with 16 bases remaining between them. Germline V gene lookup returns CDR1 SGHRS and CDR2 YFSETQ. The CDR3 sequence: CASSLGTRSAETQYF. The CDR3 DNA reads TGCGCCAGCAGCTTAGGTACTCGTAGCGCGGAGACCCAGTACTTC.

Concerning this clonotype itself: This is likely a read error, given that the CDR3 carries no conserved phenylalanine or tryptophan at its end. The chain is built from TRBV29-1 and TRBJ2-7; 9 bases line up with TRBD2. Germline V gives CDR1 SQVTM, CDR2 ANQGSEA. The length of the CDR3 is 12 residues. The J segment lost 6 bases and the V segment lost 6 bases, leaving 6 bases of the junction unmatched. The CDR3 region is CSVVTSGVEQYL. The CDR3 DNA reads TGCAGCGTCGTGACTAGCGGAGTCGAGCAGTACCTC.

The chain joins TRBV27 to TRBJ2-6; 8 bases fit TRBD1. The germline CDR1 and CDR2 sequences are MNHEY and SMNVEV (reference sequence). Trimming took 3 bases from V and 0 from J; bases not matched to a gene: 4. The CDR3 runs to 17 residues. CDR3 nucleotide sequence: TGTGCCAGCAGTTTGGGACAGGTGTACTCTGGGGCCAACGTCCTGACTTTC. It codes for CASSLGQVYSGANVLTF.

This clonotype was counted only a few times. The chain links TRBV6-5 to TRBJ2-1; D not certain. CDR1 is MNHEY and CDR2 is SVGAGI in the germline V gene. CDR3 length equals 13 residues. V dropped 2 bases and J dropped 6 bases, with 8 bases sitting between them. The CDR3 region has the DNA TGTGCCAGCAGTTACCTACAAGGCAATGAGCAGTTCTTC. Protein product: CASSYLQGNEQFF.

The CDR3 coding sequence is TGTGCCAGCAGCCAAGACCCGGGAGCTGGGCAGTACTTC. Its protein product is CASSQDPGAGQYF. The V call is TRBV14, the J call TRBJ2-7, with D possibly matching TRBD2 (6 bases). The V gene's germline CDR1 is SGHDN and CDR2 FVKESK. This CDR3 comprises 13 residues. V lost 0 bases, J lost 9 bases, and 12 bases lay in between.

The gene calls are TRBV13 and TRBJ2-1, with 13 bases identical to TRBD2. Germline V gene data show CDR1 as PRHDT and CDR2 as FYEKMQ (reference sequence). V gave up 5 bases and J gave up 7 bases; unmatched junction bases: 5. This CDR3 contains 15 residues. The CDR3 spells CASSPRTSGSNEQFF. Written as DNA, the CDR3 is TGTGCCAGCAGCCCTCGGACTAGCGGGAGTAATGAGCAGTTCTTC.